This TCR beta chain originates from a study of cytomegalovirus exposure and HLA in healthy donors. Whole-study results and caveats: Analyzed later, association rates of TCRs varied across HLA loci, with DRB1 most and HLA-C fewest. Reportedly, TCR beta sequences accurately predicted HLA-A and HLA-B alleles in most subjects.

The primer mix had 60 Vbeta and 13 Jbeta primers. Under the authors' procedure: Approximately 11 million of the approximately 80 million unique TCR beta chains counted in a later analysis were shared. Produced via immunoSEQ multiplex PCR; TCRdb's table is partial and in-frame only. For V, J and clone size, that table is used; D and trimming come from the DNA. This sample yields roughly 120,000 clones, of which 55% to 75% are seen a single time; 1.6% belongs to the top ten. Trimming took off 6 bases at V and 10 bases at J, with 12 bases between the two ends. The length of the CDR3 is 11 residues. Germline loops: CDR1 MDHEN, CDR2 SYDVKM. Comment on this clone: Its antigen is undetermined.

The genes are TRBV28 and TRBJ1-1; D may be TRBD1 (5 bases). The sequenced sample was PBMCs. The TCR comes from a man aged 30-40 years in good health and CMV-seropositive. Written as DNA, the CDR3 is TGTGCCAGCAGCCTGGGGCGGAGAGCTTTCTTT. Translating gives CASSLGRRAFF.